Listed below are T cell receptor beta chains from one sample, sequenced in a study of shared T cell receptors in the human thymus. Assay: immunoSEQ multiplex PCR; the TCRdb copy retains only in-frame clones and omits some. The sample consists of 700,000 or so clones, approximately 85% of them appearing once. These same records also appear under a second study, on human thymus T cells.

The sample comprised thymocytes. These receptors came from a girl younger than two with a congenital heart defect. CDR3s include the opening cysteine and the closing phenylalanine or tryptophan. D genes are given only for firm matches. Rows give clone size only sometimes, using once, few, many, or a class for an expanded clone.

size	V	D	J	CDR3	DNA
-	TRBV9	-	TRBJ2-4	CASSAAQRARAAKNIQYF	TGTGCCAGCAGCGCAGCCCAGAGGGCTCGTGCTGCCAAAAACATTCAGTACTTC
few	TRBV5-6	-	TRBJ2-3	CASSHSTDTQYF	TGTGCCAGCAGCCACTCCACAGATACGCAGTATTTT
-	TRBV30	TRBD1	TRBJ1-1	CARDADRGMNTEAFF	TGTGCCCGGGATGCCGACAGGGGGATGAACACTGAAGCTTTCTTT
-	TRBV4-1	TRBD1	TRBJ1-4	CASSQTDRGWANEKLFF	TGCGCCAGCAGCCAAACCGACAGGGGATGGGCTAATGAAAAACTGTTTTTT
-	TRBV2	-	TRBJ1-2	CASSEAANRDSYGYTF	TGTGCCAGCAGTGAAGCGGCGAACAGGGATAGCTATGGCTACACCTTC
-	TRBV5-4	TRBD2	TRBJ2-1	CASSLGASGSNEQFF	TGTGCCAGCAGCTTGGGGGCTAGCGGAAGCAATGAGCAGTTCTTC
-	TRBV6-1	-	TRBJ2-7	CASSSRGYEQYF	TGTGCCAGCAGCTCCAGGGGCTACGAGCAGTACTTC
-	TRBV4-3	-	TRBJ1-2	CASSQSNSSGHTF	TGCGCCAGCAGCCAATCGAACAGCTCTGGTCACACCTTC
-	TRBV5-1	-	TRBJ1-1	CASSLGGLQQTEAFF	TGCGCCAGCAGCTTAGGGGGTCTCCAGCAAACTGAAGCTTTCTTT
once	TRBV15	-	TRBJ1-2	CATSRDAPAGMRVGYTF	TGTGCCACCAGCAGGGACGCGCCCGCTGGTATGCGGGTAGGCTACACCTTC
-	TRBV15	-	TRBJ1-5	CATSRVGREGQPQHF	TGTGCCACCAGCAGAGTTGGGAGGGAGGGCCAGCCCCAGCATTTT
-	TRBV13	TRBD1	TRBJ1-1	CASSPPDRAAFF	TGTGCCAGCAGCCCACCCGACAGGGCAGCTTTCTTT
-	TRBV7-9	-	TRBJ2-1	CASSLGARAAYNEQFF	TGTGCCAGCAGCTTAGGAGCCAGGGCGGCCTACAATGAGCAGTTCTTC
-	TRBV4-3	-	TRBJ1-1	CASSQRGGTEAFF	TGCGCCAGCAGCCAACGCGGGGGCACTGAAGCTTTCTTT
few	TRBV11-2	-	TRBJ2-7	CASSPPGYEQYF	TGTGCCAGCAGCCCTCCGGGGTACGAGCAGTACTTC
once	TRBV19	-	TRBJ2-1	CASSPLRAHSYNEQFF	TGTGCCAGTAGCCCCCTCAGGGCGCACTCCTACAATGAGCAGTTCTTC
-	TRBV28	TRBD1	TRBJ2-6	CASGVRQGSGANVLTF	TGTGCCAGCGGGGTGAGACAGGGCTCTGGGGCCAACGTCCTGACTTTC
-	TRBV2	-	TRBJ2-2	CASSEGLGAGTGELFF	TGTGCCAGCAGTGAGGGTTTGGGGGCCGGGACCGGGGAGCTGTTTTTT
-	TRBV5-1	-	TRBJ1-1	CASSFSSQGTTDLNTEAFF	TGCGCCAGCAGCTTTAGTTCGCAGGGGACGACGGACCTGAACACTGAAGCTTTCTTT
-	TRBV7-9	TRBD2	TRBJ2-7	CASIPTPGLDPYEQYF	TGTGCCAGCATCCCGACCCCGGGACTAGATCCCTACGAGCAGTACTTC
-	TRBV2	-	TRBJ1-5	CASSDLGSSNQPQHF	TGTGCCAGCAGCGACCTGGGGAGTAGCAATCAGCCCCAGCATTTT
-	TRBV27	TRBD1	TRBJ1-2	CASRGQGGYGYTF	TGTGCCAGCAGGGGACAGGGCGGGTATGGCTACACCTTC
-	TRBV15	-	TRBJ1-1	CATSRDRVGAWGTEAFF	TGTGCCACCAGCAGAGATCGAGTTGGGGCTTGGGGCACTGAAGCTTTCTTT
-	TRBV5-1	TRBD2	TRBJ2-1	CASTRGDYNEQFF	TGCGCCAGCACGCGGGGGGATTACAATGAGCAGTTCTTC
-	TRBV9	-	TRBJ1-6	CASSGRGNNSPLHF	TGTGCCAGCAGCGGACGGGGAAATAATTCACCCCTCCACTTT
-	TRBV6-5	TRBD1	TRBJ1-1	CASSYSGRGRQTEAFF	TGTGCCAGCAGTTACTCGGGCAGGGGGCGGCAAACTGAAGCTTTCTTT
few	TRBV5-6	TRBD1	TRBJ2-7	CASSIRTGGRDYEQYF	TGTGCCAGCAGCATCCGGACAGGGGGCCGAGACTACGAGCAGTACTTC
-	TRBV5-1	TRBD1	TRBJ2-6	CASSPPTYRGPVPGANVLTF	TGCGCCAGCAGCCCCCCAACTTACAGGGGCCCTGTCCCTGGGGCCAACGTCCTGACTTTC
-	TRBV27	TRBD1	TRBJ1-2	CASSTNHRGLTDNYGYTF	TGTGCCAGCAGTACCAACCACAGGGGGTTGACCGACAACTATGGCTACACCTTC
-	TRBV7-9	-	TRBJ1-3	CASSLEWSTADHF	TGTGCCAGCAGCTTAGAGTGGTCGACAGCTGATCATTTT
-	TRBV28	TRBD1	TRBJ2-1	CASSLHGQGPYNEQFF	TGTGCCAGCAGTTTACACGGACAGGGCCCCTACAATGAGCAGTTCTTC